This record covers a single TCR delta chain. The amino acid sequence in TCRdb belongs to a much larger clone and departs from this DNA's translation at residue 7, likely a sequencing read error; the sequence shown is translated from the DNA. The data derive from a study of γδ T cells in repeated Plasmodium falciparum infection. Study-level information: Four controlled malaria infections with P. falciparum NF54 spanned 500 to 650 days.

The CDR3 totals 19 residues. Germline V gives CDR1 TSWWSYY, CDR2 QGS. The V end lost 1 base, the J end lost 1 base, and 19 bases lay between the germline ends. TCRdb reanalyzed the multiplex PCR reads using CATT. Of about 48,000 delta-chain clones in the sample, roughly 1.5% were seen once. Gammadelta T cells were flow-sorted from PBMC into Vgamma9/Vdelta2+ and Vdelta2-negative populations for bulk analysis. This chain uses TRDV1 with TRDJ2; no reliable D call. TCRdb gives no J gene; it was assigned here by matching the DNA to germline. The specimen sequenced was gamma-delta T cells from blood. The clonotype was recovered from a pool of human donors (malaria-infected and uninfected, not separated). The CDR3: CALGEPPGSRVYLTAQLFF. In nucleotides, the CDR3 is TGTGCTCTTGGGGAACCCCCAGGTTCTAGGGTTTATTTGACAGCACAACTCTTCTTT.